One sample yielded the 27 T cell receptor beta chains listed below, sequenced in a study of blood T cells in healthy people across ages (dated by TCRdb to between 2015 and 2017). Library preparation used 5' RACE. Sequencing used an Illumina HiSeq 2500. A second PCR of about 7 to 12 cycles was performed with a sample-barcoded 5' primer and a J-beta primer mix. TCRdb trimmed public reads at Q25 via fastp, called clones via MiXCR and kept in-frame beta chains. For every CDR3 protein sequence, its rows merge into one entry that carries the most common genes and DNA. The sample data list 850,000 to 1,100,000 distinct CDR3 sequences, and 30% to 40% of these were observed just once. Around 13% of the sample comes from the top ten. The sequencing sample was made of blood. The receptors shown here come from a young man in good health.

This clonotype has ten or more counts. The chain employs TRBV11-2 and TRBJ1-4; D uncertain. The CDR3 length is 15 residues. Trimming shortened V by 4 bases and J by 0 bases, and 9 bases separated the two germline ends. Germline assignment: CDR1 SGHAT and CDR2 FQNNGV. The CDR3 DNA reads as TGTGCCAGCAGCTCCTTCGGGACAACTAATGAAAAACTGTTTTTT. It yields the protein CASSSFGTTNEKLFF.

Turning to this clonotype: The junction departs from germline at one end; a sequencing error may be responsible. DNA of the CDR3: TGTGCCGGCAGCGTAAGGCCGGACAGGGGGCACGAAAAACTGTTTTTT. Its translation is CAGSVRPDRGHEKLFF. This rearrangement joins TRBV9 to TRBJ1-4; 11 nucleotides agree with TRBD1. Germline V gene sequence: CDR1 SGDLS, CDR2 YYNGEE. The CDR3 totals 16 residues.

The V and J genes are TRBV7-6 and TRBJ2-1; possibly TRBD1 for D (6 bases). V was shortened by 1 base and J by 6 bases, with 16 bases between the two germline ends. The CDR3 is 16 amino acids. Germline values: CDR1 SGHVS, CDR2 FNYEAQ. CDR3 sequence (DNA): TGTGCCAGCAGCTTAGGCTACAGGGCTTCTGCCAATGAGCAGTTCTTC. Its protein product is CASSLGYRASANEQFF.

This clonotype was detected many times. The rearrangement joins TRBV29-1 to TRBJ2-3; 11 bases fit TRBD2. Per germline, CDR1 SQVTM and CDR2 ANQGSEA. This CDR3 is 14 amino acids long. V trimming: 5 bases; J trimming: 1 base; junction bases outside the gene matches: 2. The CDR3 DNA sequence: TGCAGCGTTCTGACTAGCGGGGGCACAGATACGCAGTATTTT. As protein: CSVLTSGGTDTQYF.

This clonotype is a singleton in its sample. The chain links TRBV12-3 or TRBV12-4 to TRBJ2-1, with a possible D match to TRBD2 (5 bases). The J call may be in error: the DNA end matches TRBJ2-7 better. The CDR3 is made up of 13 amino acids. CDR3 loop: CASGRSGYYEQYF. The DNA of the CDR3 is TGTGCCAGCGGAAGGTCGGGGTATTACGAGCAGTACTTC.

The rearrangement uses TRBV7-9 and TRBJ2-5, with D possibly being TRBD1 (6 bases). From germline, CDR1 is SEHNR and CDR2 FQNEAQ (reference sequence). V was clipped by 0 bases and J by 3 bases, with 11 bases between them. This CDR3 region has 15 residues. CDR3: CASSLAWTAEETQYF. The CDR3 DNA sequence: TGTGCCAGCAGCTTAGCCTGGACAGCAGAAGAGACCCAGTACTTC.

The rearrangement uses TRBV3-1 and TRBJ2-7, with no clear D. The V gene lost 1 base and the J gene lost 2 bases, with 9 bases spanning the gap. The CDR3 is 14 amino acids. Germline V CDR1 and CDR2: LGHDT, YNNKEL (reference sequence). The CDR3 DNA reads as TGTGCCAGCAGCCAAGGACACAGAACCTACGAGCAGTACTTC. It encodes CASSQGHRTYEQYF.

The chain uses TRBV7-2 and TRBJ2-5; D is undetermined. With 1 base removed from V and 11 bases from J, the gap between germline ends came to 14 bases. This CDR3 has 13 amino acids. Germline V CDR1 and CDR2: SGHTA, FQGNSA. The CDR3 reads CASSLEERYEQYF. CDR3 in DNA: TGTGCCAGCAGCTTAGAAGAGAGGTATGAGCAGTACTTC.

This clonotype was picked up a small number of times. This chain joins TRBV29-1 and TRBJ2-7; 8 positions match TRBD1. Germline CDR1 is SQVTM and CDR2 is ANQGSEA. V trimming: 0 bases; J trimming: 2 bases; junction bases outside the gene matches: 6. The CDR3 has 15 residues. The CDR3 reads CSVEDRGQAAYEQYF. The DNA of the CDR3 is TGCAGCGTTGAAGACAGGGGGCAGGCGGCCTACGAGCAGTACTTC.

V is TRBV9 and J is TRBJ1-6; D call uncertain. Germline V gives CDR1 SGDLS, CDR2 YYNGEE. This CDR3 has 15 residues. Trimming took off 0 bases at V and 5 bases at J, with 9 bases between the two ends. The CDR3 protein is CASSVEAADNSPLHF. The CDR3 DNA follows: TGTGCCAGCAGCGTAGAAGCGGCAGATAATTCACCCCTCCACTTT. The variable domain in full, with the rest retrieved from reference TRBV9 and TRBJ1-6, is DSGVTQTPKHLITATGQRVTLRCSPRSGDLSVYWYQQSLDQGLQFLIQYYNGEERAKGNILERFSAQQFPDLHSELNLSSLELGDSALYFCASSVEAADNSPLHFGNGTRLTVT.

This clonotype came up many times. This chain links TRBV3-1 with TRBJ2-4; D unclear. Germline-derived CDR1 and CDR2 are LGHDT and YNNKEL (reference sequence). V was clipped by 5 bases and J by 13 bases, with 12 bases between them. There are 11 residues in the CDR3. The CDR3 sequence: CASSFPYEQYF. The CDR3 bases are TGTGCCAGCAGCTTCCCATATGAGCAGTACTTC.

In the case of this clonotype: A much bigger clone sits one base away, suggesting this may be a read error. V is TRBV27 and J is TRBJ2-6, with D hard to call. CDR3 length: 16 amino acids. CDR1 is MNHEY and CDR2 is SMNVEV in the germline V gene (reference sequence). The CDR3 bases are TGTACCAGCAGTTTAGAGTCACGATCTGGGGCCAACGTCCTGACTTTC. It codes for CTSSLESRSGANVLTF.

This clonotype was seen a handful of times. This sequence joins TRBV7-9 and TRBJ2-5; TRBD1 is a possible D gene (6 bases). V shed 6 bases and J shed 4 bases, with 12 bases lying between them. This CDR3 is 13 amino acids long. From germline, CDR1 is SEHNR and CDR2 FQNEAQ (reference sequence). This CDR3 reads CASRYRDRETQYF. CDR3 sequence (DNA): TGTGCCAGCAGATACAGGGATCGAGAGACCCAGTACTTC.

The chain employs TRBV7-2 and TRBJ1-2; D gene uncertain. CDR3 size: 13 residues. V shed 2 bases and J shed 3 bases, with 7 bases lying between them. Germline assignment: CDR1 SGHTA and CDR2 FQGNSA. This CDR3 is CASSLMGYYGYTF. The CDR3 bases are TGTGCCAGCAGCTTAATGGGGTACTATGGCTACACCTTC. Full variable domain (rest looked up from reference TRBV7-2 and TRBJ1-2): GAGVSQSPSNKVTEKGKDVELRCDPISGHTALYWYRQSLGQGLEFLIYFQGNSAPDKSGLPSDRFSAERTGGSVSTLTIQRTQQEDSAVYLCASSLMGYYGYTFGSGTRLTVV.

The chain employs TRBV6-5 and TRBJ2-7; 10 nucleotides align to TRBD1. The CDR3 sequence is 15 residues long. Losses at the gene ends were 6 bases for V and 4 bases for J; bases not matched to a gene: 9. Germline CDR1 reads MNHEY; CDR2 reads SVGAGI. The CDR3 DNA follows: TGTGCCAGCAGCCTTGGGACAGGGGTTCAGTACGAGCAGTACTTC. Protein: CASSLGTGVQYEQYF.

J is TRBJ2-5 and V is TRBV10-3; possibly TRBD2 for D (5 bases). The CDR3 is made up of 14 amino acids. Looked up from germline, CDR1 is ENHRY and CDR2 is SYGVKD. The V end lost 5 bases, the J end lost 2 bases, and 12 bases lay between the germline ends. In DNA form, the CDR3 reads TGTGCCATCAGTCTCGCCGAGGGACAAGAGACCCAGTACTTC. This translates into CAISLAEGQETQYF.

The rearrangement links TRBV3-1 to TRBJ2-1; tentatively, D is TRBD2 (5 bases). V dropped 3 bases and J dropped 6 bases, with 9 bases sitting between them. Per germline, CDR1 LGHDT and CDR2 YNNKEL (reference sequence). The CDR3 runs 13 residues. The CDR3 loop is CASSQASPNEQFF. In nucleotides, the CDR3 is TGTGCCAGCAGCCAGGCTAGCCCCAATGAGCAGTTCTTC.

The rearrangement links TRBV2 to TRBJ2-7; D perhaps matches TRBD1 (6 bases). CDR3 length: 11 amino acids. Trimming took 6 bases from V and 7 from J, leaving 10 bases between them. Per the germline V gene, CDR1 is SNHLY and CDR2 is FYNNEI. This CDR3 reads CASRDSKEQYF. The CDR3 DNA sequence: TGTGCCAGCAGGGACAGTAAGGAGCAGTACTTC.

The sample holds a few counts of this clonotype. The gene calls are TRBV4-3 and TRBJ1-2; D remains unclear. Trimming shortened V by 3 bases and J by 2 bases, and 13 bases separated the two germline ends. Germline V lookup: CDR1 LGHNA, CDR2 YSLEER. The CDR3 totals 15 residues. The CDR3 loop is CASSQDRTENYGYTF. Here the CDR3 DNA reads TGCGCCAGCAGCCAGGATCGGACGGAGAACTATGGCTACACCTTC.

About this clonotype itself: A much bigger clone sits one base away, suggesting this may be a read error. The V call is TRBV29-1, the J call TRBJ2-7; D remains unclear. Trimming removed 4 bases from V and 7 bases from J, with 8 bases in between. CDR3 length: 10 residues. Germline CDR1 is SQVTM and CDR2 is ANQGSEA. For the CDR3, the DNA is TGCAGCGTTGCCCTGGATGAGCAGTACTTC. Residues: CSVALDEQYF.

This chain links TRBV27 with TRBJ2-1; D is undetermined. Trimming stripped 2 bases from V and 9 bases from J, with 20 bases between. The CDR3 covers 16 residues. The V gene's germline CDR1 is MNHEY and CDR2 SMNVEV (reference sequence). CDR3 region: CASSLRGSVPPGEQFF. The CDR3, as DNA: TGTGCCAGCAGTTTACGCGGCTCTGTTCCTCCCGGTGAGCAGTTCTTC.

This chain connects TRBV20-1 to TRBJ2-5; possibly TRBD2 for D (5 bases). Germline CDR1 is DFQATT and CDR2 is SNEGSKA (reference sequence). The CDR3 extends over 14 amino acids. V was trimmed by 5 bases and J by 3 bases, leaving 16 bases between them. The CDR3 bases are TGCAGTGCTCAAACGCCGGGATTAAAAGAGACCCAGTACTTC. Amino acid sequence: CSAQTPGLKETQYF.

The CDR3 here is CASSLGEAQYF. The CDR3 nucleotides are TGTGCCAGCAGCCTCGGGGAGGCCCAGTACTTC. The J gene is TRBJ2-5, the V gene TRBV12-3 or TRBV12-4, with a possible D match to TRBD2 (6 bases). Between the trimmed V and J ends, which lost 6 bases and 9 bases, there was a span of 11 bases. This CDR3 spans 11 amino acids.

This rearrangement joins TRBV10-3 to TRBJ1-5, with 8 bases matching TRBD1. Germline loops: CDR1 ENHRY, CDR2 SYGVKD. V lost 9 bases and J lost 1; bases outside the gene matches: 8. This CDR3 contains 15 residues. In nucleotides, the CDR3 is TGTGCCATTGGACAGGGAGGGGGAAGCAATCAGCCCCAGCATTTT. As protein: CAIGQGGGSNQPQHF.

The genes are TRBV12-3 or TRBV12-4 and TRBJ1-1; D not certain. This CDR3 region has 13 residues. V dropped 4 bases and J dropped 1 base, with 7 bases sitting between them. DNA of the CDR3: TGTGCCAGCAGTTACCTTACGAACACTGAAGCTTTCTTT. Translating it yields CASSYLTNTEAFF.

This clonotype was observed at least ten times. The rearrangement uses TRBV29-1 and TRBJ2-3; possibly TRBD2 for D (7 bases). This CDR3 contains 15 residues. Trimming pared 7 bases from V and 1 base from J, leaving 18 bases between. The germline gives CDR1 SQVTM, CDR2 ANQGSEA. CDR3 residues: CSAAGMGGRTDTQYF. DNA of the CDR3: TGCAGCGCCGCCGGTATGGGGGGGCGCACAGATACGCAGTATTTT.

The CDR3 sequence: CASSAAGGPEAFF. CDR3 bases: TGCGCCAGCAGCGCTGCCGGGGGGCCTGAAGCTTTCTTT. V gene TRBV5-1 combines with J gene TRBJ1-1, with D maybe TRBD1 (6 bases). CDR3 size: 13 residues. V lost 4 bases and J 6 bases, leaving 13 bases between the germline ends. Germline CDR1 SGHRS, CDR2 YFSETQ.